What follows are 30 T cell receptor beta chains derived from one specimen sequenced in a study of blood T cell repertoires in COVID-19. The data were produced by immunoSEQ multiplex PCR, yet TCRdb's version contains in-frame clones alone and is incomplete. The sample holds roughly 290,000 clones; approximately 83% are singletons and the top ten take 15% to 19%. Sequencing was performed on peripheral blood. These receptors came from a person aged 70 to 85 with COVID-19, enrolled during active disease.

The CDR3 spells CASSLRGGESGEQYF. DNA of the CDR3: TGTGCCAGCAGCCTACGCGGGGGGGAAAGTGGCGAGCAGTACTTC. This chain joins TRBV6-2 or TRBV6-3 and TRBJ2-7; 9 nucleotides align to TRBD2. V was clipped by 6 bases and J by 6 bases; unmatched bases: 12. This CDR3 spans 15 amino acids. Germline assignment: CDR1 MNHEY and CDR2 SVGEGT.

The V gene is TRBV19, the J gene TRBJ1-6; 7 positions agree with TRBD1. CDR3 length equals 14 residues. Looked up from germline, CDR1 is LNHDA and CDR2 is SQIVND (reference sequence). The V gene end was trimmed by 5 bases and the J gene end by 6 bases; junction bases not matched to a gene: 4. Written as DNA, the CDR3 is TGTGCCAGTAGTGGGGGACAGACTAATTCACCCCTCCACTTT. This sequence encodes CASSGGQTNSPLHF. The variable domain in full, with the rest retrieved from reference TRBV19 and TRBJ1-6, is DGGITQSPKYLFRKEGQNVTLSCEQNLNHDAMYWYRQDPGQGLRLIYYSQIVNDFQKGDIAEGYSVSREKKESFPLTVTSAQKNPTAFYLCASSGGQTNSPLHFGNGTRLTVT.

In DNA, the CDR3 is TGTGCCAGCAGTTTACCCACGGGGGGTAAAGATACGCAGTATTTT. Its translation: CASSLPTGGKDTQYF. The chain carries TRBV27 and TRBJ2-3, with 7 bases lining up with TRBD2. Trimming took 2 bases from V and 5 from J; bases not matched to a gene: 7. Germline V gene lookup returns CDR1 MNHEY and CDR2 SMNVEV (reference sequence). The CDR3 extends over 15 amino acids.

CDR3 sequence (DNA): TGCGCCAGCAGCTTGGTTTGGGACAGGGGTTTCGCTGAGCAGTTCTTC. As protein: CASSLVWDRGFAEQFF. The V call is TRBV5-1, the J call TRBJ2-1, with 10 bases aligning to TRBD1. Per germline, CDR1 SGHRS and CDR2 YFSETQ. This CDR3 comprises 16 residues. J gave up 9 bases and V 0 bases, and 9 bases lay outside the gene matches.

This chain joins TRBV7-2 and TRBJ2-2, with a possible D match to TRBD1 (5 bases). V lost 5 bases and J lost 3, with 13 bases in between. This CDR3 comprises 15 residues. Germline-derived CDR1 and CDR2 are SGHTA and FQGNSA. CDR3 sequence: CASSPDIGYTGELFF. The CDR3 DNA reads TGTGCCAGCAGCCCGGACATCGGATACACCGGGGAGCTGTTTTTT. Full variable domain (outside the CDR3, taken from reference TRBV7-2 and TRBJ2-2): GAGVSQSPSNKVTEKGKDVELRCDPISGHTALYWYRQSLGQGLEFLIYFQGNSAPDKSGLPSDRFSAERTGGSVSTLTIQRTQQEDSAVYLCASSPDIGYTGELFFGEGSRLTVL.

This chain uses TRBV5-1 with TRBJ2-3; 8 bases align to TRBD2. V lost 6 bases, J lost 3 bases, and 6 bases stayed unmatched. The CDR3 totals 14 residues. Germline V gives CDR1 SGHRS, CDR2 YFSETQ. The chain's CDR3 is CASKRLATTDTQYF. CDR3 nucleotides: TGCGCCAGCAAGCGACTAGCGACAACAGATACGCAGTATTTT.

The chain couples TRBV24-1 to TRBJ2-3; D perhaps matches TRBD1 (6 bases). V lost 2 bases to trimming and J lost 4 bases, with 15 bases between them. Per germline, CDR1 KGHDR and CDR2 SFDVKD. The length of the CDR3 is 16 residues. CDR3 residues: CATSDSTGKVPDTQYF. The CDR3 nucleotides read TGTGCCACCAGTGATTCCACAGGGAAAGTACCAGATACGCAGTATTTT.

This clone was seen just once. The chain links TRBV2 to TRBJ1-1; perhaps TRBD1 as D (5 bases). Germline V lookup: CDR1 SNHLY, CDR2 FYNNEI. Trimming took off 3 bases at V and 10 bases at J, with 15 bases between the two ends. CDR3 length: 13 amino acids. CDR3 residues: CASSEGWGRVAFF. CDR3 in DNA: TGTGCCAGCAGTGAGGGATGGGGGAGGGTAGCTTTCTTT.

V is TRBV7-2 and J is TRBJ2-7; TRBD2 agrees at 8 bases. V was clipped by 5 bases and J by 4 bases; unmatched bases: 10. This CDR3 has 15 residues. In germline, CDR1 is SGHTA, CDR2 FQGNSA. CDR3 sequence: CASSPYSGMGYEQYF. The CDR3 bases are TGTGCCAGCAGCCCGTATAGCGGGATGGGGTACGAGCAGTACTTC.

The chain combines TRBV12-3 or TRBV12-4 with TRBJ1-2, with D possibly matching TRBD1 (6 bases). Trimming left V 3 bases short and J 5 bases short, with 10 bases between. The CDR3 covers 13 residues. The CDR3 loop reads CASSLGAVYGYTF. The CDR3 DNA follows: TGTGCCAGCAGTTTGGGGGCGGTATATGGCTACACCTTC.

The gene calls are TRBV5-6 and TRBJ2-2; D may be TRBD2 (5 bases). V lost 4 bases and J 4 bases, leaving 11 bases between the germline ends. Germline CDR1 and CDR2: SGHDT and YYEEEE. The CDR3 is 14 residues long. The CDR3 nucleotides are TGTGCCAGCAGCGCCGGGATCCCCACCGGGGAGCTGTTTTTT. Protein product: CASSAGIPTGELFF. Supplemented by reference TRBV5-6 and TRBJ2-2, the full variable domain reads DAGVTQSPTHLIKTRGQQVTLRCSPKSGHDTVSWYQQALGQGPQFIFQYYEEEERQRGNFPDRFSGHQFPNYSSELNVNALLLGDSALYLCASSAGIPTGELFFGEGSRLTVL.

The chain is built from TRBV28 and TRBJ2-3, with 9 nucleotides matching TRBD2. Trimming removed 4 bases from V and 3 bases from J; junction bases left unmatched: 2. The CDR3 consists of 14 residues. CDR1 is MDHEN, CDR2 SYDVKM, per germline. CDR3: CASSWTSVTDTQYF. The CDR3 bases are TGTGCCAGCAGTTGGACTAGCGTAACAGATACGCAGTATTTT.

The genes are TRBV3-1 (or the pseudogene TRBV3-2) and TRBJ2-7; the D is unclear. Germline lookup yields CDR1 LGHDT and CDR2 YNNKEL (reference sequence). Trimming left V 1 base short and J 1 base short, with 8 bases between. CDR3 size: 14 residues. The CDR3: CASSQARNSYEQYF. In DNA form, the CDR3 reads TGTGCCAGCAGCCAAGCGAGGAATTCCTACGAGCAGTACTTC.

J is TRBJ2-7 and V is TRBV30; 13 nucleotides line up with TRBD2. Germline loops: CDR1 GTSNPN, CDR2 SVGIG (reference sequence). With 4 bases clipped from V and 4 bases from J, the junction kept 10 bases outside the gene matches. The CDR3 consists of 16 residues. DNA for the CDR3: TGTGCCTGGACCCCCCCGGGGACTAGCGGGATATACGAGCAGTACTTC. As protein: CAWTPPGTSGIYEQYF.

The chain has TRBV3-1 (or the pseudogene TRBV3-2) and TRBJ1-1; TRBD1 agrees at 8 bases. The V gene's germline CDR1 is LGHDT and CDR2 YNNKEL (reference sequence). V lost 4 bases and J lost 5; bases outside the gene matches: 6. The CDR3 contains 14 residues. The CDR3 loop is CASSPRTGWTEAFF. The CDR3 DNA follows: TGTGCCAGCAGCCCAAGGACAGGGTGGACTGAAGCTTTCTTT.

This clone was observed once. The chain joins TRBV28 to TRBJ2-7, with D possibly being TRBD1 (7 bases). In germline, CDR1 is MDHEN, CDR2 SYDVKM. Trimming pared 2 bases from V and 0 bases from J, leaving 14 bases between. The CDR3 length is 16 residues. CDR3 protein: CASSLTSGGSSYEQYF. For the CDR3, the DNA is TGTGCCAGCAGTTTAACCTCAGGGGGGAGCTCCTACGAGCAGTACTTC.

The J gene is TRBJ2-1, the V gene TRBV23-1, with TRBD1 matching 7 bases. TRBV23-1 is an open reading frame, and its role is uncertain. J lost 8 bases, V lost 6 bases, and 28 bases had no gene match. The CDR3 is 20 amino acids. The CDR3 DNA sequence: TGCGCCAGCAGATCCAGACCGGGACAGATATCCTTTTGCCGGTTCCATGAGCAGTTCTTC. This codes for CASRSRPGQISFCRFHEQFF.

A remark on this clone: The junction differs from germline at one of its ends, possibly a read error. CDR3 protein: CASSSQGTEVFF. CDR3 in DNA: TGTGCCAGTAGTTCACAGGGGACTGAAGTTTTCTTT. This chain links TRBV19 with TRBJ1-1; 7 bases agree with TRBD1. Germline V gives CDR1 LNHDA, CDR2 SQIVND (reference sequence). The CDR3 covers 12 residues.

The gene calls are TRBV19 and TRBJ2-7; possible D gene TRBD2, 5 bases. Germline CDR1 is LNHDA and CDR2 is SQIVND (reference sequence). Trimming removed 3 bases from V and 1 base from J, with 13 bases in between. The CDR3 length is 15 residues. CDR3 protein: CASSMVGDVSYEQYF. CDR3 DNA: TGTGCCAGTAGTATGGTGGGAGATGTGTCCTACGAGCAGTACTTC.

The rearrangement uses TRBV5-6 and TRBJ2-1; TRBD1 aligns across 12 bases. CDR3 size: 15 residues. Unmatched junction bases numbered 8, after V lost 3 bases and J lost 10 bases. The germline CDR1 and CDR2 sequences are SGHDT and YYEEEE. CDR3 nucleotide sequence: TGTGCCAGCAGCTCGAACCGGGACAGGGGGCTAGAGCAGTTCTTC. Its protein product is CASSSNRDRGLEQFF.

The rearrangement joins TRBV7-9 to TRBJ2-4, with D possibly TRBD1 on 5 matching bases. V lost 5 bases and J 0 bases, leaving 14 bases between the germline ends. The V gene's germline CDR1 is SEHNR and CDR2 FQNEAQ (reference sequence). The CDR3 loop spans 16 amino acids. In DNA, the CDR3 is TGTGCCAGCAGCCCGACAGTAGGGCAAGCCAAAAACATTCAGTACTTC. The encoded protein is CASSPTVGQAKNIQYF.

In its sample, this clone was seen a few times. The CDR3 nucleotides are TGTGCCAGCAGCTTAGATAAACAGGGGACCGGGGAGCTGTTTTTT. This encodes CASSLDKQGTGELFF. V and J are TRBV7-9 and TRBJ2-2; 7 bases are shared with TRBD1. Germline V lookup: CDR1 SEHNR, CDR2 FQNEAQ (reference sequence). V gave up 1 base and J gave up 5 bases; unmatched junction bases: 4. The CDR3 has 15 amino acids.

This clone appeared a single time. The rearrangement joins TRBV19 to TRBJ1-6; D is unclear. Germline CDR1 and CDR2: LNHDA and SQIVND (reference sequence). V was shortened by 5 bases and J by 7 bases, with 12 bases between the two germline ends. The length of the CDR3 is 14 residues. The CDR3: CASSEGYGNSPLHF. Written as DNA, the CDR3 is TGTGCCAGTAGTGAGGGCTACGGGAATTCACCCCTCCACTTT.

The J gene is TRBJ1-2, the V gene TRBV28; D call uncertain. CDR3 size: 12 residues. Germline assignment: CDR1 MDHEN and CDR2 SYDVKM. Trimming removed 8 bases from V and 8 bases from J, with 15 bases in between. The CDR3 spells CASYGEGHGYTF. DNA for the CDR3: TGTGCCAGCTATGGGGAGGGTCACGGCTACACCTTC.

This chain links TRBV15 with TRBJ1-2, with 8 nucleotides matching TRBD1. Trimming took 0 bases from V and 7 from J; bases not matched to a gene: 7. This CDR3 contains 15 residues. CDR1 is LNHNV and CDR2 is YYDKDF in the germline V gene (reference sequence). Here the CDR3 reads CATSREDREVGGYTF. The CDR3 DNA is TGTGCCACCAGCAGAGAGGACAGGGAGGTGGGTGGCTACACCTTC.

On this clone: Other DNA sequences of this sample code for an identical CDR3. This chain joins TRBV5-4 and TRBJ2-1; 11 bases align to TRBD2. The CDR3 totals 18 residues. V lost 3 bases and J lost 0; bases outside the gene matches: 8. Germline CDR1 and CDR2: SGHNT and YYREEE (reference sequence). The CDR3 DNA sequence: TGTGCCAGCAGCTCCGGGACTAGCGGTACAAGCTCCTACAATGAGCAGTTCTTC. Translated: CASSSGTSGTSSYNEQFF.

Comments on this clone: The sample holds other DNA sequences that translate to the same CDR3. The rearrangement links TRBV5-1 to TRBJ2-5; D uncertain. V gave up 2 bases and J gave up 2 bases, with 7 bases separating them. CDR1 is SGHRS, CDR2 YFSETQ, per germline. The CDR3 is made up of 13 amino acids. The CDR3 region is CASSFQAQETQYF. The CDR3 nucleotides are TGCGCCAGCAGCTTCCAAGCTCAAGAGACCCAGTACTTC. The variable domain in full, with the rest retrieved from reference TRBV5-1 and TRBJ2-5, is KAGVTQTPRYLIKTRGQQVTLSCSPISGHRSVSWYQQTPGQGLQFLFEYFSETQRNKGNFPGRFSGRQFSNSRSEMNVSTLELGDSALYLCASSFQAQETQYFGPGTRLLVL.

This clone was recorded many times. This chain joins TRBV5-1 and TRBJ1-4; 9 positions agree with TRBD1. After removal of 5 bases from V and 10 bases from J, the junction contained 9 bases not matched to a gene. This CDR3 comprises 14 residues. Per the germline V gene, CDR1 is SGHRS and CDR2 is YFSETQ. CDR3 DNA sequence: TGCGCCAGCAGACCAAGACAGGGGGACGGAAAACTGTTTTTT. Protein product: CASRPRQGDGKLFF.

The V call is TRBV15, the J call TRBJ1-1; 7 nucleotides agree with TRBD1. The trim removed 1 base at V and 4 bases at J, leaving 3 bases unmatched. The CDR3 has 14 residues. CDR1 is LNHNV, CDR2 YYDKDF, per germline (reference sequence). The CDR3 DNA reads TGTGCCACCAGCAGAGTAGGGGGCGGCACTGAAGCTTTCTTT. It encodes CATSRVGGGTEAFF.

This chain joins TRBV7-2 and TRBJ2-7, with 10 bases lining up with TRBD2. V was pared by 2 bases and J by 4 bases, with 5 bases of the junction left unmatched. The CDR3 loop spans 15 amino acids. Per the germline V gene, CDR1 is SGHTA and CDR2 is FQGNSA. In DNA form, the CDR3 reads TGTGCCAGCAGCTTAAAAGCGGGAGGGTTATACGAGCAGTACTTC. Translated: CASSLKAGGLYEQYF.